This section outlines one T cell receptor (beta chain) sequence together with its context. Its specificity is unknown. A read error may produce the germline difference seen at one junction end. Study-level findings and limits: Greatest tumor Treg TCR overlap was with tumor naive CD4+ cells.

This CDR3 has 12 residues. CDR1 SGHVS and CDR2 FQNEAQ come from the germline V gene. After constant-region reverse-primer amplification, full-length variable regions underwent semi-nested PCR with Nested Universal Primer A. TCRdb used MiXCR to reprocess the 5' RACE reads, holding one entry per CDR3 protein. The sample includes some 62,000 distinct CDR3 sequences, approximately 31% of them seen just once. The receptor was isolated from a female donor with breast cancer. The gene calls are TRBV7-8 and TRBJ1-2, with a possible D match to TRBD1 (5 bases). The sample comprised tumor-infiltrating naive CD4+ T cells sorted from the breast tumor. The sample's subset: naive CD4+ T cells, CD4+CD45RA+CD25-. The CDR3 DNA reads as TGCGCCAGCAGCGCGGCCAGGGTAGGCTACACCTTC. As protein: CASSAARVGYTF.